A selection of T cell receptor beta chains follows, all from one sample in a study of response to subunit inactivated influenza vaccine. TCRdb re-analysed the RT-PCR reads in MiXCR, keeping a single row per CDR3 protein. The sample records around 320,000 distinct CDR3 sequences, roughly 22% being singletons. Material: PBMCs from blood, obtained about 20 months after vaccination. The receptors were sampled from a man between 45 and 75 years old who received an inactivated influenza vaccine. CDR3s include the opening cysteine and the closing phenylalanine or tryptophan. D genes are given only for firm matches. A row's size may be missing; if present it is once, few, many or a size class.

TRBV20-1	few	14	TRBD1	TRBJ2-5	TGCAGTGCGACTACAGGGGCTCTACAAGAGACCCAGTACTTC	CSATTGALQETQYF
TRBV6-2/TRBV6-3	few	15	-	TRBJ1-2	TGTGCCAGCAGTCTCCGGGCGGACCCCGCCTATGGCTACACCTTC	CASSLRADPAYGYTF
TRBV7-2	many	13	-	TRBJ1-5	TGTGCCAGCAGCTCGACAGTTAATCAGCCCCAGCATTTT	CASSSTVNQPQHF
TRBV7-2	-	16	-	TRBJ2-3	TGTGCCAGCAGCTTAGATCCGGGGGCACGCACAGATACGCAGTATTTT	CASSLDPGARTDTQYF
TRBV24-1	few	13	-	TRBJ2-2	TGTGCCACCAGTGCGAGGGGCCCCGGGGAGCTGTTTTTT	CATSARGPGELFF
TRBV2	few	15	TRBD2	TRBJ2-2	TGTGCCAGCTCCCCAGCCGGGAGGGTTACCGGGGAGCTGTTTTTT	CASSPAGRVTGELFF
TRBV6-2/TRBV6-3	-	13	-	TRBJ2-7	TGTGCCAGCAGCTCCTTAGGCCAGGGAGAGCAGTACTTC	CASSSLGQGEQYF
TRBV15	many	15	TRBD1	TRBJ1-1	TGTGCCACCAGCAGGTCTGACCAGGGGGCAGCTGAAGCTTTCTTT	CATSRSDQGAAEAFF
TRBV2	few	11	-	TRBJ2-7	TGTGCCAGCAACCGATACTACGAGCAGTACTTC	CASNRYYEQYF
TRBV4-3	many	15	-	TRBJ1-2	TGCGCCAGCAGCCAAACAAACCAGGGGATCTATGGCTACACCTTC	CASSQTNQGIYGYTF
TRBV29-1	-	13	-	TRBJ2-5	TGCAGCGTGCCACGAGGCCTAGGGGAGACCCAGTACTTC	CSVPRGLGETQYF
TRBV12-3/TRBV12-4	many	14	TRBD1	TRBJ1-5	TGTGCCAGCAGACGGACAGGGATTAATCAGCCCCAGCATTTT	CASRRTGINQPQHF
TRBV14	-	14	-	TRBJ2-1	TGTGCCAGCAGCCAAGTCGACAGAAACAATGAGCAGTTCTTC	CASSQVDRNNEQFF
TRBV9	-	16	-	TRBJ2-2	TGTGCCAGCACTCGAGACAGAATAGCGAACACCGGGGAGCTGTTTTTT	CASTRDRIANTGELFF
TRBV14	-	16	TRBD2	TRBJ2-7	TGTGCCAGCAGCCAAAGACTAGCGGTCCATTCCTACGAGCAGTACTTC	CASSQRLAVHSYEQYF
TRBV15	-	20	TRBD2	TRBJ2-3	TGTGCCACCAGCGGACTCCAACTAGCGGCAGATCTCCTTTACACAGATACGCAGTATTTT	CATSGLQLAADLLYTDTQYF
TRBV12-3/TRBV12-4	many	13	-	TRBJ1-5	TGTGCCAGCACCGGGGGGAGCAATCAGCCCCAGCATTTT	CASTGGSNQPQHF
TRBV20-1	-	13	-	TRBJ1-4	TGCAGTGCTCGTCCGGGGAGGGGTGAAAAACTGTTTTTT	CSARPGRGEKLFF
TRBV4-2	-	17	-	TRBJ1-5	TGTGCCAGCAGCCATCTTTCCGGGACACGGTTTAATCAGCCCCAGCATTTT	CASSHLSGTRFNQPQHF
TRBV6-5	few	14	TRBD1	TRBJ1-3	TGTGCCAGCAGTTACGGGCAGGGGGCTAACACCATATATTTT	CASSYGQGANTIYF
TRBV24-1	-	12	TRBD1	TRBJ2-1	TGTGCCACCAGTGATGGGACAGGGGGCAGCTTCTTC	CATSDGTGGSFF
TRBV28	-	15	-	TRBJ1-5	TGTGCCAGCAGTTCCCTCCTGACGGGGATACAGCCCCAGCATTTT	CASSSLLTGIQPQHF
TRBV4-3	few	15	-	TRBJ1-1	TGCGCCAGCAGCCACGCAGAGGGGGGGAAACCTGAAGCTTTCTTT	CASSHAEGGKPEAFF
TRBV29-1	few	14	-	TRBJ2-7	TGCAGCGCCCTTGTGGGGGGCCACTCCTACGAGCAGTACTTC	CSALVGGHSYEQYF
TRBV7-2	-	12	-	TRBJ1-2	TGTGCCAGCAGGTCAGGGTTCTATGGCTACACCTTC	CASRSGFYGYTF
TRBV11-2	-	13	-	TRBJ1-4	TGTGCCAGCAGCTTCCGGGTAGATGAAAAACTGTTTTTT	CASSFRVDEKLFF
TRBV10-3	-	15	TRBD2	TRBJ2-1	TGTGCCATCACTCCTAGCGGGTCTCCAGGCGATGAGCAGTTCTTC	CAITPSGSPGDEQFF
TRBV12-3/TRBV12-4	-	15	TRBD1	TRBJ2-7	TGTGCCAGCAGTTTCGCGGCAGGGGGCATCTACGAGCAGTACTTC	CASSFAAGGIYEQYF
TRBV9	few	16	TRBD2	TRBJ2-1	TGTGCCAGCAGCGTAACCGGGCTAGCGGTCTACAATGAGCAGTTCTTC	CASSVTGLAVYNEQFF
TRBV6-1	few	14	-	TRBJ1-1	TGTGCCAGCCTGACGCGAGGAGGGGCCGCTGAAGCTTTCTTT	CASLTRGGAAEAFF
TRBV6-2/TRBV6-3	-	14	-	TRBJ2-1	TGTGCCAGCAGTCGCCTAAGCGACAACAATGAGCAGTTCTTC	CASSRLSDNNEQFF